The T cell receptor (beta chain) described here comes from a study of T cells after yellow fever vaccination. Production of TCR cDNA was by 5'RACE template switching, which also added a universal primer site and UMIs. TCRdb re-called the 5' RACE reads through MiXCR, storing one row per CDR3 protein. Of about 320,000 distinct CDR3 sequences in the sample, approximately 4% were seen once. The CDR3 is made up of 14 amino acids. With 5 bases removed from V and 2 bases from J, the gap between germline ends came to 13 bases. The V gene is TRBV12-3 or TRBV12-4, the J gene TRBJ2-7; D perhaps matches TRBD2 (5 bases). This TCR was recovered from a man aged 18 to 30 who received the YFV17D yellow fever vaccine. The specimen comprised PBMCs, sampled 15 days after the yellow fever booster vaccination. The CDR3 nucleotides are TGTGCCAGCAGTCCACGGGAAGAGACCTACGAGCAGTACTTC. Its protein is CASSPREETYEQYF.